Presented here are 21 T cell receptor beta chains from one specimen sequenced in a study of blood T cell repertoires in COVID-19 (dated by TCRdb to 2020 to 2022). The protocol used for the library was the immunoSEQ multiplex PCR assay. TCRdb holds this immuneACCESS table with in-frame rearrangements only. Some clones are missing; in checked studies, unresolved V genes explain under half, and the rest has no known cause. The sample has over 300,000 clones on record, more than 70% of them singletons. Of the sample, 0.95% to 1.5% is held by the ten largest clones. Sequencing was performed on peripheral blood. The receptors originated from a man aged 35 to 55 with acute or convalescent COVID-19.

The gene calls are TRBV19 and TRBJ1-6, with D tentatively TRBD1 (5 bases). Germline assignment: CDR1 LNHDA and CDR2 SQIVND (reference sequence). V lost 5 bases, J lost 0 bases, and 14 bases lay in between. CDR3 length: 17 amino acids. The DNA of the CDR3 is TGTGCCAGTAGTGTTAGACAGACGAGCTCCTATAATTCACCCCTCCACTTT. Protein: CASSVRQTSSYNSPLHF. Drawing the rest from reference TRBV19 and TRBJ1-6, the complete variable domain is DGGITQSPKYLFRKEGQNVTLSCEQNLNHDAMYWYRQDPGQGLRLIYYSQIVNDFQKGDIAEGYSVSREKKESFPLTVTSAQKNPTAFYLCASSVRQTSSYNSPLHFGNGTRLTVT.

CDR3 region: CASSAGGGARGGYTF. The CDR3 coding sequence is TGTGCCAGCAGCGCCGGGGGAGGGGCTAGAGGTGGCTACACCTTC. This chain links TRBV9 with TRBJ1-2, with D possibly TRBD1 on 5 matching bases. Germline V gene sequence: CDR1 SGDLS, CDR2 YYNGEE. Trimming cost V 3 bases and J 7 bases, with 19 bases left between them. CDR3 size: 15 residues.

The V gene is TRBV28, the J gene TRBJ2-7, with 14 bases that match TRBD2. Per germline, CDR1 MDHEN and CDR2 SYDVKM. The CDR3 runs 16 residues. With V trimmed by 8 bases and J by 0 bases, 6 bases remained unmatched. The CDR3 protein is CASLTSGGGSSYEQYF. The CDR3 DNA sequence: TGTGCCAGCCTGACTAGCGGGGGGGGTAGCTCCTACGAGCAGTACTTC.

The chain has TRBV19 and TRBJ1-1; D gene unclear. The germline V gene has CDR1 LNHDA and CDR2 SQIVND (reference sequence). The CDR3 covers 16 residues. V was pared by 4 bases and J by 0 bases, with 15 bases between. The CDR3 DNA follows: TGTGCCAGTAGTAGGGGAGATTTGGGTATGAACACTGAAGCTTTCTTT. Translation: CASSRGDLGMNTEAFF. Looking up the rest from reference TRBV19 and TRBJ1-1 gives the full variable domain: DGGITQSPKYLFRKEGQNVTLSCEQNLNHDAMYWYRQDPGQGLRLIYYSQIVNDFQKGDIAEGYSVSREKKESFPLTVTSAQKNPTAFYLCASSRGDLGMNTEAFFGQGTRLTVV.

The chain has TRBV11-3 and TRBJ2-1; D remains ambiguous. The CDR3 runs 14 residues. The germline V gene has CDR1 SGHNT and CDR2 YENEEA. Between the trimmed V and J ends, which lost 5 bases and 5 bases, there was a span of 13 bases. The CDR3 DNA reads as TGTGCCAGCAGCGGCGAGAGACGGGACAATGAGCAGTTCTTC. Its protein is CASSGERRDNEQFF.

The rearrangement links TRBV6-6 to TRBJ2-7; perhaps TRBD2 as D (6 bases). Trimming took off 5 bases at V and 0 bases at J, with 14 bases between the two ends. The CDR3 has 15 residues. Germline lookup yields CDR1 MNHNY and CDR2 SVGAGI (reference sequence). The CDR3 here is CASSTRGSPSYEQYF. The CDR3 bases are TGTGCCAGCAGTACCCGGGGGAGTCCCTCCTACGAGCAGTACTTC.

The chain is built from TRBV5-6 and TRBJ2-7; 9 bases are shared with TRBD2. The CDR3 runs 14 residues. V lost 0 bases to trimming and J lost 3 bases; unmatched junction nucleotides: 1. CDR1 and CDR2 (germline): SGHDT, YYEEEE. CDR3 bases: TGTGCCAGCAGCTTGGGACTAGCGGACTACGAGCAGTACTTC. Translated: CASSLGLADYEQYF.

The V gene is TRBV5-4, the J gene TRBJ2-3; 9 positions agree with TRBD2. Germline V CDR1 and CDR2: SGHNT, YYREEE (reference sequence). The CDR3 has 16 amino acids. J gave up 5 bases and V 0 bases, and 7 bases lay outside the gene matches. This CDR3 reads CASSLGLAVGRDTQYF. The DNA for the CDR3 is TGTGCCAGCAGCTTGGGACTAGCGGTGGGGAGAGATACGCAGTATTTT.

The chain recombines TRBV18 with TRBJ2-7, with TRBD2 matching over 9 bases. Germline V lookup: CDR1 KGHSH, CDR2 LQKENI. The length of the CDR3 is 15 residues. The V gene end was trimmed by 3 bases and the J gene end by 3 bases; junction bases not matched to a gene: 6. The CDR3 coding sequence is TGTGCCAGCTCACCCGCGGGAGGGACAATCTACGAGCAGTACTTC. It encodes CASSPAGGTIYEQYF.

This clone was detected a few times. The chain couples TRBV7-2 to TRBJ1-4; a possible D gene is TRBD1 (6 bases). Germline V gene data show CDR1 as SGHTA and CDR2 as FQGNSA. The CDR3 is 15 amino acids. V was clipped by 5 bases and J by 3 bases, with 13 bases between them. This CDR3 is CASSLQGLANEKLFF. Here the CDR3 DNA reads TGTGCCAGCAGCCTACAGGGTCTAGCTAATGAAAAACTGTTTTTT.

Comments on this clone: This CDR3 is also generated by other DNA sequences in the sample. V usage is TRBV9 and J usage is TRBJ2-3; 8 bases are shared with TRBD2. J gave up 6 bases and V 0 bases, and 0 bases lay outside the gene matches. CDR1 and CDR2 from the germline V gene are SGDLS and YYNGEE. The length of the CDR3 is 13 residues. CDR3 in DNA: TGTGCCAGCAGCGTAGGCGGGGGGGATACGCAGTATTTT. This gives the protein CASSVGGGDTQYF.

This chain uses TRBV21-1 with TRBJ1-5; TRBD1 reflects the table's D call only, with no check against the DNA. TRBV21-1 counts as a pseudogene. The CDR3 totals 14 residues. Here the CDR3 DNA reads TGTGCCAGCAGCAGCAGGGCAGGGGAACAGCCCCAGCATTTT. Its translation: CASSSRAGEQPQHF.

This clone was observed a few times. This chain uses TRBV5-6 with TRBJ1-1; TRBD1 might be the D (5 bases). This CDR3 region has 13 residues. Per germline, CDR1 SGHDT and CDR2 YYEEEE. Trimming removed 0 bases at V and 7 bases at J, with 10 bases between. CDR3 sequence reads: CASSLEQDLEAFF. CDR3 nucleotide sequence: TGTGCCAGCAGCTTGGAACAGGACCTTGAAGCTTTCTTT. The full variable domain, with the rest looked up from reference TRBV5-6 and TRBJ1-1, is DAGVTQSPTHLIKTRGQQVTLRCSPKSGHDTVSWYQQALGQGPQFIFQYYEEEERQRGNFPDRFSGHQFPNYSSELNVNALLLGDSALYLCASSLEQDLEAFFGQGTRLTVV.

V gene TRBV4-1 combines with J gene TRBJ1-2, with D unclear. The CDR3 contains 14 residues. From germline, CDR1 is MGHRA and CDR2 YSYEKL. The germline V and J ends were trimmed by 1 base and 0 bases, with 6 bases remaining between them. The CDR3 region is CASSQAITNYGYTF. The CDR3 coding sequence is TGCGCCAGCAGCCAAGCTATTACTAACTATGGCTACACCTTC.

The chain is built from TRBV5-1 and TRBJ1-4; 7 bases agree with TRBD1. This CDR3 spans 15 amino acids. CDR1 and CDR2 (germline): SGHRS, YFSETQ. The V segment lost 0 bases and the J segment 8 bases; nucleotides outside the gene matches: 7. The chain's CDR3 is CASSLEGAREEKLFF. For the CDR3, the DNA is TGCGCCAGCAGCTTGGAGGGGGCGAGGGAAGAAAAACTGTTTTTT.

This clone was detected once. The genes are TRBV19 and TRBJ2-1; 10 bases are shared with TRBD2. V lost 8 bases, J lost 0 bases, and 4 bases stayed unmatched. CDR3 length equals 15 residues. From germline, CDR1 is LNHDA and CDR2 SQIVND (reference sequence). In DNA, the CDR3 is TGTGCCAGTCGCACTAGCGGGAACTCCTACAATGAGCAGTTCTTC. Encoded protein: CASRTSGNSYNEQFF.

Note on this clone: The conserved phenylalanine or tryptophan normally closing the CDR3 is absent here, so this likely arose from a read error. The DNA is omitted, as the CDR3 cannot be located on it reliably, and the CDR3 follows TCRdb's listing. The CDR3 loop is CASSSGWGVPS. V usage is TRBV11-3 and J usage is TRBJ2-7; the table gives TRBD2 as D, unverified against the DNA. CDR1 and CDR2 from the germline V gene are SGHNT and YENEEA. Termini included, the CDR3 measures 11 amino acids.

The chain carries TRBV19 and TRBJ1-2, with 8 bases that match TRBD1. The CDR3 length is 14 residues. Germline V lookup: CDR1 LNHDA, CDR2 SQIVND (reference sequence). With V trimmed by 0 bases and J by 10 bases, 7 bases remained unmatched. The CDR3 nucleotides read TGTGCCAGTAGTATAGATTGGGACAGGCGGTTCTACACCTTC. Amino acids: CASSIDWDRRFYTF.

V usage is TRBV28 and J usage is TRBJ1-4; no clear D gene. Trimming stripped 3 bases from V and 8 bases from J, with 13 bases between. This CDR3 comprises 14 residues. From germline, CDR1 is MDHEN and CDR2 SYDVKM. This CDR3 reads CASSFFGRREKLFF. CDR3 in DNA: TGTGCCAGCAGTTTTTTTGGCAGGAGGGAAAAACTGTTTTTT.

The chain is built from TRBV7-2 and TRBJ1-2; TRBD1 agrees at 9 bases. V lost 4 bases and J lost 0; bases outside the gene matches: 3. The CDR3 runs 15 residues. Germline lookup yields CDR1 SGHTA and CDR2 FQGNSA. CDR3 loop: CASSSGQGPNYGYTF. The CDR3 DNA sequence: TGTGCCAGCAGCTCAGGACAGGGGCCTAACTATGGCTACACCTTC.

This clone was detected once. J is TRBJ2-3 and V is TRBV4-1, with 7 positions matching TRBD2. Germline CDR1 and CDR2: MGHRA and YSYEKL. V lost 4 bases, J lost 0 bases, and 7 bases stayed unmatched. This CDR3 has 16 amino acids. The CDR3 DNA reads TGCGCCAGCAGCCGGCAACTAGCGCCTAGCACAGATACGCAGTATTTT. Translation: CASSRQLAPSTDTQYF.